One and the same sample provided the 15 T cell receptor beta chains below, sequenced in a study of T cell repertoires in ileal Crohn's disease. Time point of the sample: proximal margin of the surgical specimen (macroscopically non-inflamed). Only in-frame clones appear in the TCRdb table, and some are missing; sequencing was by immunoSEQ multiplex PCR. The sample lists almost 7,500 clones; 70% to 85% were seen once. What was sequenced was ileal tissue. The receptors derive from an adult with Crohn's disease.

The chain employs TRBV7-9 and TRBJ2-7, with 8 nucleotides matching TRBD1. This CDR3 has 14 amino acids. With V trimmed by 5 bases and J by 4 bases, 7 bases remained unmatched. CDR1 and CDR2 from the germline V gene are SEHNR and FQNEAQ (reference sequence). CDR3 loop: CASSPGTGVYEQYF. The DNA for the CDR3 is TGTGCCAGCAGCCCCGGGACAGGAGTGTACGAGCAGTACTTC.

The CDR3 coding sequence is TGTGCCAGCATTGGCGGGAGTTACGAGCAGTACTTC. Protein product: CASIGGSYEQYF. The gene calls are TRBV6-5 and TRBJ2-7; 7 nucleotides agree with TRBD2. There are 12 residues in the CDR3. The ends lost 7 bases at V and 4 bases at J; junction bases unmatched: 4. The V gene's germline CDR1 is MNHEY and CDR2 SVGAGI.

This chain joins TRBV18 and TRBJ2-1; weak D call: TRBD2 (7 bases). The V gene lost 0 bases and the J gene lost 5 bases, with 14 bases spanning the gap. The V gene's germline CDR1 is KGHSH and CDR2 LQKENI. The CDR3 spans 16 residues. Here the CDR3 reads CASSPPRGEGNNEQFF. In nucleotides, the CDR3 is TGTGCCAGCTCACCACCGAGGGGGGAGGGCAACAATGAGCAGTTCTTC.

The V and J genes are TRBV18 and TRBJ1-1, with 7 positions matching TRBD1. This CDR3 contains 18 residues. With V trimmed by 6 bases and J by 4 bases, 20 bases remained unmatched. CDR1 is KGHSH, CDR2 LQKENI, per germline. CDR3 in amino acids: CASSPKWDNRGGFTEAFF. In DNA, the CDR3 is TGTGCCAGCTCCCCCAAGTGGGATAACAGGGGAGGATTCACTGAAGCTTTCTTT.

This chain uses TRBV4-1 with TRBJ1-2, with no clear D. The CDR3 consists of 16 residues. CDR1 is MGHRA and CDR2 is YSYEKL in the germline V gene. V was trimmed by 0 bases and J by 7 bases, leaving 18 bases between them. In nucleotides, the CDR3 is TGCGCCAGCAGCCAAGATCAGTTTCCATCAAACGGTGGCTACACCTTC. Translated: CASSQDQFPSNGGYTF.

The rearrangement uses TRBV6-1 and TRBJ1-1; unclear D gene. The CDR3 runs to 14 residues. CDR1 is MNHNS and CDR2 is SASEGT in the germline V gene. Between the trimmed V and J ends, which lost 2 bases and 1 base, there was a span of 8 bases. CDR3 DNA sequence: TGTGCCAGCAGTGAAACCATGTCGAACACTGAAGCTTTCTTT. Translation: CASSETMSNTEAFF.

This clone occurred once. The chain is built from TRBV7-3 and TRBJ2-1; 10 bases map to TRBD2. CDR1 is SGHTA and CDR2 is FQGTGA in the germline V gene. This CDR3 is 15 amino acids long. The V segment lost 0 bases and the J segment 10 bases; nucleotides outside the gene matches: 6. CDR3 in amino acids: CASSLTGLATGEQFF. CDR3 nucleotides: TGTGCCAGCAGCTTAACGGGACTAGCGACGGGGGAGCAGTTCTTC.

This clone has just one count. The chain combines TRBV29-1 with TRBJ2-1, with 7 bases that match TRBD1. Germline V gives CDR1 SQVTM, CDR2 ANQGSEA. CDR3 length: 15 residues. Trimming cost V 7 bases and J 6 bases; bases outside gene matches: 15. The CDR3 region is CSAERTGDLSNEQFF. The DNA for the CDR3 is TGCAGCGCCGAAAGGACAGGCGATTTGAGCAATGAGCAGTTCTTC.

The genes are TRBV2 and TRBJ2-7; D might be TRBD2 (6 bases). The CDR3 is 14 amino acids. CDR1 and CDR2 (germline): SNHLY, FYNNEI. V lost 1 base and J lost 2, with 9 bases in between. DNA for the CDR3: TGTGCCAGCAGTGAAGGCGGGGCGGCCTACGAGCAGTACTTC. It codes for CASSEGGAAYEQYF.

This chain connects TRBV6-6 to TRBJ2-7, with D uncertain. V lost 1 base and J lost 2, with 6 bases in between. CDR3 length equals 13 residues. Germline CDR1 is MNHNY and CDR2 is SVGAGI (reference sequence). The CDR3 nucleotides read TGTGCCAGCAGTTACTTAAGGACCTACGAGCAGTACTTC. Its translation is CASSYLRTYEQYF.

This chain links TRBV27 with TRBJ2-3, with 9 nucleotides matching TRBD1. Germline CDR1 reads MNHEY; CDR2 reads SMNVEV (reference sequence). The V gene end was trimmed by 5 bases and the J gene end by 3 bases; junction bases not matched to a gene: 6. This CDR3 has 15 amino acids. The CDR3 reads CASSPNRGRTDTQYF. The CDR3 DNA reads TGTGCCAGCAGTCCAAACAGGGGGCGGACAGATACGCAGTATTTT.

This chain connects TRBV10-3 to TRBJ1-4; 7 nucleotides line up with TRBD1. J lost 6 bases, V lost 6 bases, and 13 bases had no gene match. Per the germline V gene, CDR1 is ENHRY and CDR2 is SYGVKD. The CDR3 loop spans 16 amino acids. DNA for the CDR3: TGTGCCATCAGCTTGGGAGGGGGCGTATCCGATGAAAAACTGTTTTTT. It encodes CAISLGGGVSDEKLFF.

This chain links TRBV5-1 with TRBJ2-5, with 9 bases identical to TRBD2. Germline lookup yields CDR1 SGHRS and CDR2 YFSETQ. The ends lost 4 bases at V and 1 base at J; junction bases unmatched: 5. CDR3 length: 15 amino acids. The chain's CDR3 is CASSRSGSPQETQYF. DNA for the CDR3: TGCGCCAGCAGCCGTAGCGGGAGCCCCCAAGAGACCCAGTACTTC. The variable domain in full, with the rest retrieved from reference TRBV5-1 and TRBJ2-5, is KAGVTQTPRYLIKTRGQQVTLSCSPISGHRSVSWYQQTPGQGLQFLFEYFSETQRNKGNFPGRFSGRQFSNSRSEMNVSTLELGDSALYLCASSRSGSPQETQYFGPGTRLLVL.

By share, this clone ranks as large. The chain recombines TRBV27 with TRBJ2-7, with TRBD2 as a possible D gene (5 bases). The CDR3 spans 14 residues. V was trimmed by 2 bases and J by 4 bases, leaving 12 bases between them. Germline V gene data show CDR1 as MNHEY and CDR2 as SMNVEV (reference sequence). The CDR3 here is CASSLASGLYEQYF. In DNA, the CDR3 is TGTGCCAGCAGTTTAGCCAGCGGACTTTACGAGCAGTACTTC.

The chain carries TRBV7-8 and TRBJ1-1; 7 bases are shared with TRBD1. Germline V gene data show CDR1 as SGHVS and CDR2 as FQNEAQ. Trimming at V came to 3 bases and at J to 0 bases, leaving 4 bases not matched to a gene. This CDR3 has 15 residues. The CDR3 DNA follows: TGTGCCAGCAGCTTGAGGGGGCACATGAACACTGAAGCTTTCTTT. This gives the protein CASSLRGHMNTEAFF. The variable domain in full, with the rest retrieved from reference TRBV7-8 and TRBJ1-1, is GAGVSQSPRYKVAKRGQDVALRCDPISGHVSLFWYQQALGQGPEFLTYFQNEAQLDKSGLPSDRFFAERPEGSVSTLKIQRTQQEDSAVYLCASSLRGHMNTEAFFGQGTRLTVV.